This is a list of T cell receptor beta chains from one sample in a study of breast tumors, draining lymph nodes, adjacent tissues. Each CDR3 protein gets one entry after TCRdb re-called the multiplex PCR reads with MiXCR. This table has around 230,000 distinct CDR3 sequences, 34% appearing once. The sequencing sample was made of axillary lymph node tissue. These receptors originate from a female donor with breast cancer. Some clones in this sample may be carry-over from other donors' samples. CDR3s include the opening cysteine and the closing phenylalanine or tryptophan. Each record gives: clone size, J gene, D gene, V gene, CDR3 protein, CDR3 DNA. D genes are given only for firm matches. The size field is filled for only some rows; it gives once, few, many or a size class.

NA	TRBJ2-1	NA	TRBV28	CAAIQGGIHNEQFF	TGTGCCGCCATACAGGGAGGGATACACAATGAGCAGTTCTTC
many	TRBJ2-6	NA	TRBV5-6	CASSLGTSSGANVLTF	TGTGCCAGCAGCTTGGGCACCTCCTCTGGGGCCAACGTCCTGACTTTC
many	TRBJ2-1	NA	TRBV5-6	CASSLDGPEQFF	TGTGCCAGCAGCTTGGATGGGCCTGAGCAGTTCTTC
many	TRBJ1-3	TRBD1	TRBV7-2	CASSTGTGGLYTIYF	TGTGCCAGCAGTACCGGGACAGGGGGCTTGTACACCATATATTTT
many	TRBJ2-7	TRBD1	TRBV6-5	CASRRTGTGDYEQYF	TGTGCCAGCAGGCGAACCGGGACAGGGGACTACGAGCAGTACTTC
NA	TRBJ2-5	TRBD1	TRBV30	CAWSAGQGAQETQYF	TGTGCCTGGAGTGCTGGACAGGGGGCCCAAGAGACCCAGTACTTC
many	TRBJ1-4	TRBD1	TRBV6-1	CASSIGQANEKLFF	TGTGCCAGCAGTATAGGACAGGCAAATGAAAAACTGTTTTTT
many	TRBJ2-3	NA	TRBV20-1	CSALELLGGTDTQYF	TGCAGTGCTTTGGAGCTGCTGGGAGGCACAGATACGCAGTATTTT
NA	TRBJ1-1	NA	TRBV7-2	CASRGTANTEAFF	TGTGCCAGCAGGGGCACAGCTAACACTGAAGCTTTCTTT
many	TRBJ1-3	TRBD1	TRBV2	CASTERGQGRAGNTIYF	TGTGCCAGCACCGAGCGGGGACAGGGGAGAGCGGGAAACACCATATATTTT
many	TRBJ2-1	TRBD2	TRBV5-1	CASSNDGASGGNEQFF	TGCGCCAGCAGTAACGACGGGGCTAGCGGGGGAAATGAGCAGTTCTTC